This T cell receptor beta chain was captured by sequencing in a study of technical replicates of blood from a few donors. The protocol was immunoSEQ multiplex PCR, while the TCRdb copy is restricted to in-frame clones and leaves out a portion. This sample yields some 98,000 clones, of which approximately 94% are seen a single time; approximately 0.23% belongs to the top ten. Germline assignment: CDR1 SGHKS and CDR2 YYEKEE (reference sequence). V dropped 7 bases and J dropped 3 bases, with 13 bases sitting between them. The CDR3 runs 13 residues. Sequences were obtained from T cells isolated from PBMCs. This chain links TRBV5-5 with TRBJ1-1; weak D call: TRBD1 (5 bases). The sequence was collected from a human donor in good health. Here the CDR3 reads CASVGAGHTEAFF. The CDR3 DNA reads TGTGCCAGCGTAGGGGCCGGGCACACTGAAGCTTTCTTT.